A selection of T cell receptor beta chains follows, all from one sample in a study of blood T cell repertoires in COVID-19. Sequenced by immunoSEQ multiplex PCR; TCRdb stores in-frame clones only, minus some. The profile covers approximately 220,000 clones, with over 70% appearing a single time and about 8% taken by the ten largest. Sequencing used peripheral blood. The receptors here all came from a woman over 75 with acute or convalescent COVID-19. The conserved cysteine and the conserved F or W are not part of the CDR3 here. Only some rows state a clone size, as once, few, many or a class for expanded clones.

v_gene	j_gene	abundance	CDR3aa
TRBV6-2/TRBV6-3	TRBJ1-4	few	ASSPRGGHEKLF
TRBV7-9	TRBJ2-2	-	ASSLEVRAGELF
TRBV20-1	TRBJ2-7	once	SASKKLDEQY
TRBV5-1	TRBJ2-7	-	ASSLGTSGRALNTYEQY
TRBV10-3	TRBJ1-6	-	AISGTGQDNSPLH
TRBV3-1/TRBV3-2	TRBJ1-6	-	ASSQLGQGNSPLH
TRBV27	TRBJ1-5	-	ASSYSGGNQPQH
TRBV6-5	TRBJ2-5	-	ASRGQLSQETQY
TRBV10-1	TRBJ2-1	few	ASSVLAGYEQF
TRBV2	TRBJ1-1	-	ASSPQEQAF
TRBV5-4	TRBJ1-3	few	ASSLAGPSGNTIY
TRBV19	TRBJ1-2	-	ASSIGDRGNGYT
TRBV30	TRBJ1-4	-	AWSAQATNEKLF
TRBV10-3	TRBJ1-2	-	AISEGGNYGYT
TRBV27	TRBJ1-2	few	ASSLFQGSDGYT
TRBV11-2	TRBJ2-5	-	ASSLSDRKETQY
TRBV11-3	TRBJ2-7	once	ASSPATG
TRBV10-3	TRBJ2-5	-	AISDNGLAGLQETQY
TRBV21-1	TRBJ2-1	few	ASSKEVISGTHEQF
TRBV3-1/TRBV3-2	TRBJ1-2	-	ASSQVGLARGYT
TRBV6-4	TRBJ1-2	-	ASSDSSRNYGYT
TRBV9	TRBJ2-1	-	ASSPTGGQYNEQF
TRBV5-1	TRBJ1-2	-	ASTDQGYGYT
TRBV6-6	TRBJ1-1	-	ASSPQRGANTEAF
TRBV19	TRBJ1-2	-	ASSAGGNNYGYT
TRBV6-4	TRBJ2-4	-	ASSANGGNIQY
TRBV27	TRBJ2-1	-	ASSLWGGQDEQF
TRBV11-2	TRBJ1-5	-	ASSLGEDQPQH
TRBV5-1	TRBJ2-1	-	ASSLALQGGFNEQF
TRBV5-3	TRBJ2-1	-	ARSLPPSGRSSYNEQF
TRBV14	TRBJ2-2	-	ASSQVGAARPNTGELF
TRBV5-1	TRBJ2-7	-	ASSLAFIFRDRGPYEQY
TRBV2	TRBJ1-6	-	ASSVARRGNSPLH
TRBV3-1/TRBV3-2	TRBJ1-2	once	ASSPGTGGRSYT
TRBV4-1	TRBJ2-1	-	ASSRTGTGHEQF
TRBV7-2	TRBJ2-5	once	ASSALGGGLGQTQY
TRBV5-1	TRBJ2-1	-	ASSSASSGGSYNEQF
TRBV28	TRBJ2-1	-	ASRTQGVGNGQF
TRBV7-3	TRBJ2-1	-	ASSLTLDQGQF
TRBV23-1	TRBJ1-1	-	ASSQPGANTEAF
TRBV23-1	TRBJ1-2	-	ASIGGYT
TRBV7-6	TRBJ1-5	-	ASSSGQGGNQPQH
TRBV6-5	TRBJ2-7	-	ASSYGAGSVDYEQY
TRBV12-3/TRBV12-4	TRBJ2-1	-	ASSLTQGSEQF
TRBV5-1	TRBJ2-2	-	ASSSTSGGENTGELF
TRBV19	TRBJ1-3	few	ASTSRDSGNTIY
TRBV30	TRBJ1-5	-	AWSHRGQQPQH
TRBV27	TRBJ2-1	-	ASSPYHNEQF
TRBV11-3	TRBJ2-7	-	ASSSRDRGPDEQY
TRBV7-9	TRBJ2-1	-	ASSNWMSSGRAHEQF
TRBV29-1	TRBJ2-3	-	SVRVSTGPTDTQY
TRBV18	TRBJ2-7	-	ASSPETSGSSYEQY
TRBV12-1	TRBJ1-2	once	ASSLGGADGYT
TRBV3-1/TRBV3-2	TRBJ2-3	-	ASSLRSGVSSTDTQY
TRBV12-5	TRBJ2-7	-	ASGISGTGGVEQY
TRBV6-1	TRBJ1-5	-	ASSEFEGVNQPQH
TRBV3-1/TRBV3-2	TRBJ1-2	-	ASSVDSNYGYT
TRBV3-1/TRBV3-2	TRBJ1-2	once	ASSPTGSYGYT
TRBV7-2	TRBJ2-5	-	ASSFRGLAGGETQY
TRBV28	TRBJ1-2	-	ASSLTGGNYGYT